This T cell receptor beta chain came from a study of cytomegalovirus exposure and HLA in healthy donors. Study results and limitations: The study flagged approximately 180 TCR beta chains as cytomegalovirus-associated.

Germline V gives CDR1 SNHLY, CDR2 FYNNEI. Trimming pared 2 bases from V and 0 bases from J, leaving 8 bases between. This CDR3 region has 14 residues. Profiled with immunoSEQ multiplex PCR; TCRdb holds only in-frame clones, not every one. The table has hundreds of thousands of clones, roughly 90% seen once. A word on this clone: Its cognate antigen is unknown.

The clonotype was recovered from a woman under 30 in good health and CMV-seronegative. The V gene is TRBV2, the J gene TRBJ2-7; the D is unclear. Source material: PBMCs. This CDR3 reads CASSERVYSYEQYF. CDR3 DNA sequence: TGTGCCAGCAGTGAAAGAGTTTACTCCTACGAGCAGTACTTC.